This T cell receptor (beta chain) is from a study of blood T cells in healthy people across ages. Study as a whole: Researchers report that template switching captured about one barcoded beta molecule per two T cells.

This clonotype was observed a few times. Antigen specificity is unknown. For the second PCR, which ran for about 6 to 12 cycles, a sample-barcoded 5' primer and a J-beta primer mix were used. Every molecule of cDNA carried a tag from a template-switch adaptor with 12 random nucleotides. One entry per CDR3 protein results from TCRdb running MiXCR on the 5' RACE reads. The table includes over 950,000 distinct CDR3 sequences, under 40% detected once. CDR1 is MNHEY and CDR2 is SMNVEV in the germline V gene (reference sequence). CDR3 length: 14 residues. V lost 0 bases, J lost 9 bases, and 1 base stayed unmatched. Findings and caveats of the study: Per million T cells, TCR beta diversity dropped about linearly as age rose.

The donors, all healthy, were Caucasians living in Russia, aged roughly 6 to 100. This TCR was recovered from a man aged 18 to 29 in good health. J is TRBJ2-1 and V is TRBV27; TRBD2 aligns across 11 bases. Material: blood. The CDR3 nucleotides are TGTGCCAGCAGTTTATCGCTAGCGGGGGGTGAGCAGTTCTTC. As protein: CASSLSLAGGEQFF.